This TCR beta chain was observed in a study of T cells in Graves' hyperthyroidism and ophthalmopathy. Study-wide context: It was at initial diagnosis, before any treatment, that peripheral blood was collected.

There are 17 residues in the CDR3. The ends lost 0 bases at V and 2 bases at J; junction bases unmatched: 5. Looked up from germline, CDR1 is SGHDN and CDR2 is FVKESK. Enrolled ophthalmopathy patients presented with a Clinical Activity Score of at least 3, a NOSPECS grade of at least 4, and disease duration under 3 months. RNA transcripts gave rise to amplified TCR beta CDR3 regions. RT-PCR in the first round (using the HTBI primer set) targeted the TCR CDR3. TCRdb reprocessed the multiplex PCR reads with MiXCR, giving one entry per CDR3 protein. The profile shows fewer than 650,000 distinct CDR3 sequences, more than 13% of them singletons. In its sample, this clonotype was seen many times.

The sequence derives from a woman aged 18-29 years with Graves' ophthalmopathy. What was sequenced was blood. The V and J genes are TRBV14 and TRBJ2-1, with 9 bases lining up with TRBD1. CDR3 nucleotide sequence: TGTGCCAGCAGCCAAGATCGAGGACAGGGGACCTACAATGAGCAGTTCTTC. Its translation: CASSQDRGQGTYNEQFF. Combining the CDR3 with reference TRBV14 and TRBJ2-1 gives the whole variable domain EAGVTQFPSHSVIEKGQTVTLRCDPISGHDNLYWYRRVMGKEIKFLLHFVKESKQDESGMPNNRFLAERTGGTYSTLKVQPAELEDSGVYFCASSQDRGQGTYNEQFFGPGTRLTVL.